This TCR beta chain emerged from a study of cytotoxic CD8 clonotypes in ibrutinib-treated CLL. Study-level background: Patient counts were approximately 12 relapsed/refractory, more than 14 treatment-naive and around 17 IGHV unmutated. Patients attained 24 partial and 2 complete responses; at median about 74 months, 14 remained remitted while around twelve progressed.

Profiling relied on immunoSEQ multiplex PCR, and the TCRdb table lists in-frame clones only, not all of them. The sample holds around 310,000 clones, 70% to 80% seen once. Remarks on this clone: Its antigen is not known.

The V gene's germline CDR1 is MNHNY and CDR2 SVGAGI (reference sequence). The CDR3 has 15 amino acids. V gave up 6 bases and J gave up 4 bases; unmatched junction bases: 8. Broader study findings: Clonality climbed at ibrutinib response, then dropped toward baseline at progression. Patients had baseline clonality above age-matched healthy donors, and this clonality moved with circulating CD8+ T-cell counts.

V gene TRBV6-6 combines with J gene TRBJ2-1; 8 bases are a match to TRBD2. The sample consisted of PBMCs, taken before ibrutinib treatment. This receptor was taken from a human donor with chronic lymphocytic leukemia. The CDR3 region has the DNA TGTGCCAGCAGACCCCCTAGCGGGCTATACAATGAGCAGTTCTTC. Translated, it gives CASRPPSGLYNEQFF.